The clone carrying this TCR beta chain was picked up many times. What it binds is not known. This CDR3 is built from 11 residues. V shed 4 bases and J shed 6 bases, with 6 bases lying between them. Germline V CDR1 and CDR2: SNHLY, FYNNEI. This entry is derived from a study of T-cell reconstitution after alpha-beta-depleted transplantation in children. Broader study findings: Reportedly, only several hundred clones from non-depleted graft cells drove alpha-beta T-cell counts at about two months. T-cell numbers and diversity one year post-transplant derived largely from freshly generated T cells. Some patients' high day-60 TCRbeta diversity was traced to surviving recipient T cells and thymic progenitors.

Preparation of the TCRbeta library used unique molecular identifiers. TCRdb fed the PCR reads into MiXCR, producing one record per CDR3 protein. The profile shows approximately 240,000 distinct CDR3 sequences, roughly a tenth of them singletons. V is TRBV2 and J is TRBJ1-1; D not resolved. The sequence was obtained from a child less than two years old with acute myeloid leukemia, due to receive a stem cell transplant. This specimen consisted of PBMCs, obtained before TCRalphabeta/CD19-depleted stem cell transplant. Here the CDR3 DNA reads TGTGCCAGCAGTGTTGAGTCTGAAGCTTTCTTT. Its protein is CASSVESEAFF.